Below, 14 T cell receptor beta chains from the same sample are listed, as sequenced in a study of glioma-infiltrating T cells after dendritic cell vaccination. Assay used: immunoSEQ multiplex PCR; TCRdb lists only in-frame clones, some missing. This table holds fewer than 65,000 clones, about 88% found once. Time point reported: after dendritic cell vaccination, including at tumor progression/relapse. Specimen: blood, collected after dendritic cell vaccination. Receptor source: a human donor with glioblastoma.

This chain links TRBV6-6 with TRBJ2-1; D unresolved. The germline gives CDR1 MNHNY, CDR2 SVGAGI (reference sequence). V was pared by 5 bases and J by 7 bases, with 12 bases between. This CDR3 has 13 amino acids. In nucleotides, the CDR3 is TGTGCCAGCAGTGAGATCTTTCGTAATGAGCAGTTCTTC. It specifies CASSEIFRNEQFF.

This sequence joins TRBV7-8 and TRBJ2-1; a possible D gene is TRBD2 (7 bases). Trimming cost V 7 bases and J 6 bases, with 19 bases left between them. The CDR3 is 15 amino acids. Per the germline V gene, CDR1 is SGHVS and CDR2 is FQNEAQ. This CDR3 is CASNRGLAVFNEQFF. The CDR3 nucleotides are TGTGCCAGCAACCGGGGGCTAGCGGTCTTCAATGAGCAGTTCTTC.

This clone came up once. The gene calls are TRBV4-1 and TRBJ2-3; no clear D gene. Germline values: CDR1 MGHRA, CDR2 YSYEKL. CDR3 length: 12 residues. Trimming cost V 4 bases and J 0 bases, with 2 bases left between them. The chain's CDR3 is CASSLSTDTQYF. Written as DNA, the CDR3 is TGCGCCAGCAGCCTAAGCACAGATACGCAGTATTTT.

The chain combines TRBV28 with TRBJ2-7; TRBD1 matches 8 bases. Germline V gives CDR1 MDHEN, CDR2 SYDVKM. This CDR3 is built from 14 residues. V lost 5 bases and J lost 3; bases outside the gene matches: 6. The CDR3 DNA is TGTGCCAGCAGTCAGTCGACAGGGGACTACGAGCAGTACTTC. Translation gives CASSQSTGDYEQYF.

V is TRBV10-3 and J is TRBJ2-1, with 8 positions matching TRBD2. With V trimmed by 6 bases and J by 8 bases, 12 bases remained unmatched. The CDR3 runs 15 residues. In germline, CDR1 is ENHRY, CDR2 SYGVKD. The CDR3 bases are TGTGCCATCAGGAGCAGCGGGAGTAATAACGATGAGCAGTTCTTC. As protein: CAIRSSGSNNDEQFF.

In DNA, the CDR3 is TGTGCCAGCAGTGAAGGGGCTGCAGGCTACACCTTC. Its translation: CASSEGAAGYTF. This chain uses TRBV2 with TRBJ1-2; D ambiguous. Germline CDR1 reads SNHLY; CDR2 reads FYNNEI. Between the trimmed V and J ends, which lost 1 base and 8 bases, there was a span of 8 bases. The CDR3 spans 12 residues.

The V gene is TRBV28, the J gene TRBJ2-4, with 7 bases fitting TRBD2. The CDR3 is 13 residues long. J gave up 10 bases and V 4 bases, and 7 bases lay outside the gene matches. CDR1 is MDHEN and CDR2 is SYDVKM in the germline V gene. CDR3 nucleotides: TGTGCCAGCAGTTCCACCGGGAGGCGGATTCAGTACTTC. Its translation is CASSSTGRRIQYF.

The V call is TRBV7-2, the J call TRBJ1-2, with D unclear. CDR1 SGHTA and CDR2 FQGNSA come from the germline V gene. Trimming cost V 1 base and J 0 bases, with 9 bases left between them. This CDR3 has 15 amino acids. CDR3 protein: CASSLEAGPNYGYTF. The CDR3 region has the DNA TGTGCCAGCAGCTTAGAGGCAGGTCCTAACTATGGCTACACCTTC.

The V call is TRBV10-3, the J call TRBJ2-2, with 13 bases that match TRBD2. V shed 6 bases, J shed 2 bases, and the junction held 9 bases outside the gene matches. CDR3 size: 18 residues. Germline-derived CDR1 and CDR2 are ENHRY and SYGVKD. CDR3 sequence: CAISDAGTSGTNTGELFF. The CDR3 nucleotides are TGTGCCATCAGCGACGCCGGGACTAGCGGGACCAACACCGGGGAGCTGTTTTTT.

This clone came up once. V is TRBV4-2 and J is TRBJ1-5, with D perhaps TRBD1 (6 bases). The V and J ends lost 0 bases and 3 bases respectively, with 15 bases between them. Looked up from germline, CDR1 is LGHNA and CDR2 is YNFKEQ. CDR3 length: 17 residues. The CDR3, as DNA: TGTGCCAGCAGCCAAGACACCTATGGACAGACCAATCAGCCCCAGCATTTT. Translated: CASSQDTYGQTNQPQHF.

The rearrangement links TRBV7-3 to TRBJ2-7; 10 bases line up with TRBD1. Germline assignment: CDR1 SGHTA and CDR2 FQGTGA. The CDR3 length is 14 residues. V was clipped by 5 bases and J by 5 bases; unmatched bases: 6. DNA of the CDR3: TGTGCCAGCAGCGCGACAGGGGGCGGCGACGAGCAGTACTTC. Translating it yields CASSATGGGDEQYF.

V and J are TRBV10-3 and TRBJ1-1; D is possibly TRBD1 (5 bases). The germline CDR1 and CDR2 sequences are ENHRY and SYGVKD. Trimming removed 10 bases from V and 2 bases from J, with 17 bases in between. This CDR3 region has 14 residues. CDR3: CASQGSGGNTEAFF. CDR3 bases: TGTGCCAGCCAGGGCTCGGGGGGTAACACTGAAGCTTTCTTT.

As DNA, the CDR3 is TGTGCCAGCCTTCAAGACAGGGGGTACGAGCAGTACTTC. Residues: CASLQDRGYEQYF. This chain joins TRBV7-8 and TRBJ2-7, with 9 bases aligning to TRBD1. Germline trimming cut 8 bases from V and 4 bases from J; bases unmatched to any gene: 6. The length of the CDR3 is 13 residues. Germline-derived CDR1 and CDR2 are SGHVS and FQNEAQ. Drawing the rest from reference TRBV7-8 and TRBJ2-7, the complete variable domain is GAGVSQSPRYKVAKRGQDVALRCDPISGHVSLFWYQQALGQGPEFLTYFQNEAQLDKSGLPSDRFFAERPEGSVSTLKIQRTQQEDSAVYLCASLQDRGYEQYFGPGTRLTVT.

The V call is TRBV30, the J call TRBJ2-7, with D perhaps matching TRBD2 (6 bases). From germline, CDR1 is GTSNPN and CDR2 SVGIG (reference sequence). Trimming took off 0 bases at V and 3 bases at J, with 6 bases between the two ends. The CDR3 is made up of 12 amino acids. CDR3 sequence: CAWSVAGYEQYF. The CDR3 DNA reads TGTGCCTGGAGTGTAGCGGGCTACGAGCAGTACTTC.